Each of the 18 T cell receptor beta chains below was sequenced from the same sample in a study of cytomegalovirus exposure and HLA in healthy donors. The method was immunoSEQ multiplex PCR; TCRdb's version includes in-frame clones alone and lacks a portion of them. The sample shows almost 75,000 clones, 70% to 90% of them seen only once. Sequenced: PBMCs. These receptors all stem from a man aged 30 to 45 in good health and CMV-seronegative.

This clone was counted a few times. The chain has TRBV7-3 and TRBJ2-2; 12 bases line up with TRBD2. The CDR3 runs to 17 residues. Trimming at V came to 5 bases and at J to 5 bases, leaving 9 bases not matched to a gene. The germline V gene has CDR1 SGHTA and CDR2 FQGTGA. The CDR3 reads CASSQGLAGSGTGELFF. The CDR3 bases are TGTGCCAGCAGCCAAGGACTAGCGGGATCAGGGACCGGGGAGCTGTTTTTT.

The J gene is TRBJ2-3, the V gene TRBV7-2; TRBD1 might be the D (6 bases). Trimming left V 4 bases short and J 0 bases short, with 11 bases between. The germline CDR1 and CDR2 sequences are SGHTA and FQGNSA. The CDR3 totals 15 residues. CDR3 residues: CASSSNQGSTDTQYF. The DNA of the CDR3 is TGTGCCAGCAGCTCAAACCAGGGGAGCACAGATACGCAGTATTTT.

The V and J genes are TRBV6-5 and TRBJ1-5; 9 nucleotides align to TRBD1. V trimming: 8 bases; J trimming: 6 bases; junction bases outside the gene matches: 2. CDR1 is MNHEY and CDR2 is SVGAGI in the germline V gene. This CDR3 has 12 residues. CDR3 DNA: TGTGCCAGCGGGACAGGGTCTCAGCCCCAGCATTTT. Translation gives CASGTGSQPQHF.

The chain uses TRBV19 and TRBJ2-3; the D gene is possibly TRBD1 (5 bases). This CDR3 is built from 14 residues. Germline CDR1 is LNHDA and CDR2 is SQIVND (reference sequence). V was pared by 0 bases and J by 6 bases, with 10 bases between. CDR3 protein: CASSIEGVLDTQYF. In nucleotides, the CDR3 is TGTGCCAGTAGTATAGAAGGGGTACTCGATACGCAGTATTTT. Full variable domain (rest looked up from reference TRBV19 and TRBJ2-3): DGGITQSPKYLFRKEGQNVTLSCEQNLNHDAMYWYRQDPGQGLRLIYYSQIVNDFQKGDIAEGYSVSREKKESFPLTVTSAQKNPTAFYLCASSIEGVLDTQYFGPGTRLTVL.

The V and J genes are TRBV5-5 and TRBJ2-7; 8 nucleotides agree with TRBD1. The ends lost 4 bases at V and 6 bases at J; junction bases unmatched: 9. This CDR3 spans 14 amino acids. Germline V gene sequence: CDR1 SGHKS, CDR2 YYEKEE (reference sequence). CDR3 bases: TGTGCCAGCAGCCCGGGACAGGTCGCTGGCGAGCAGTACTTC. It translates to CASSPGQVAGEQYF. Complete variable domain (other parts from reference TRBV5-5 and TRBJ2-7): DAGVTQSPTHLIKTRGQQVTLRCSPISGHKSVSWYQQVLGQGPQFIFQYYEKEERGRGNFPDRFSARQFPNYSSELNVNALLLGDSALYLCASSPGQVAGEQYFGPGTRLTVT.

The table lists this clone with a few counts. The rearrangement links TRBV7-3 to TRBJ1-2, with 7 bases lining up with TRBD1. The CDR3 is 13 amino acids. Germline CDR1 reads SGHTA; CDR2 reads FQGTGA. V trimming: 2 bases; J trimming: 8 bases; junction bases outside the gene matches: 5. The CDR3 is CASSLGQGGGYTF. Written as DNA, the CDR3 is TGTGCCAGCAGCTTAGGTCAGGGGGGCGGCTACACCTTC.

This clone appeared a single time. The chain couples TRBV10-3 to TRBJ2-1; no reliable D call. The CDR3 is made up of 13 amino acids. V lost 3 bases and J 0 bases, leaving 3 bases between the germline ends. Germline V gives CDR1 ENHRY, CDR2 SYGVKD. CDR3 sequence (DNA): TGTGCCATCAGTGACTACTCCTACAATGAGCAGTTCTTC. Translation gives CAISDYSYNEQFF.

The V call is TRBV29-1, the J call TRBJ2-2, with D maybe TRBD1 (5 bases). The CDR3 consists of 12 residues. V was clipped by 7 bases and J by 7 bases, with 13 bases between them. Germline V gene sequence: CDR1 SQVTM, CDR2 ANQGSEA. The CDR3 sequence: CSGRGFIGELFF. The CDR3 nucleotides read TGCAGCGGTAGGGGCTTCATCGGGGAGCTGTTTTTT.

CDR3: CASSPGLAGGFIYEQYV. The CDR3 nucleotides are TGTGCCAGCTCACCGGGACTAGCGGGAGGTTTTATCTACGAGCAGTACGTC. This chain uses TRBV18 with TRBJ2-7; 15 nucleotides match TRBD2. Germline assignment: CDR1 KGHSH and CDR2 LQKENI. The CDR3 totals 17 residues. V was clipped by 3 bases and J by 3 bases; unmatched bases: 6.

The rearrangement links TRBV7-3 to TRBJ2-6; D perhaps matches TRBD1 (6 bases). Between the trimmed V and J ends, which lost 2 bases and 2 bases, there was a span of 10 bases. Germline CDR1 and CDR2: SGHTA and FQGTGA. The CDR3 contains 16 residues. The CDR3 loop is CASSLDRTTGANVLTF. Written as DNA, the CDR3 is TGTGCCAGCAGCTTAGACAGGACAACTGGGGCCAACGTCCTGACTTTC.

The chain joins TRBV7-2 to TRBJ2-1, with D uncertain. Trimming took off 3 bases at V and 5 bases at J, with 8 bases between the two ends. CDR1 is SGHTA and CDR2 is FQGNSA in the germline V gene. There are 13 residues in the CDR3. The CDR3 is CASSLTLNNEQFF. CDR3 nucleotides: TGTGCCAGCAGCTTGACACTTAACAATGAGCAGTTCTTC.

This CDR3 reads CASSREGRAYEQYF. The CDR3 nucleotides read TGCGCCAGCTCCAGGGAAGGTCGGGCCTACGAGCAGTACTTC. The chain has TRBV5-1 and TRBJ2-7, with a weak D call TRBD1 (5 bases). This CDR3 is built from 14 residues. Trimming shortened V by 7 bases and J by 2 bases, and 16 bases separated the two germline ends. From germline, CDR1 is SGHRS and CDR2 YFSETQ.

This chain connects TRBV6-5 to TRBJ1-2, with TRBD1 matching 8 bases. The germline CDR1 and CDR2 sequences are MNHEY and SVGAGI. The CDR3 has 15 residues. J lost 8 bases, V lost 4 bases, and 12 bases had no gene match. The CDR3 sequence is CASSSMAVRGHGYTF. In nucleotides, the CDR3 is TGTGCCAGCAGTTCCATGGCCGTCAGGGGGCACGGCTACACCTTC.

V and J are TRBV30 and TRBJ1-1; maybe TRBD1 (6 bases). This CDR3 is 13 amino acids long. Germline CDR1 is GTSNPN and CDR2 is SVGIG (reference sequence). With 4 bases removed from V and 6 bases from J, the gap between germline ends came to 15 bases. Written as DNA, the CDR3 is TGTGCCTGGAAGATTCACAGGGTCGCTGAAGCTTTCTTT. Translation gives CAWKIHRVAEAFF.

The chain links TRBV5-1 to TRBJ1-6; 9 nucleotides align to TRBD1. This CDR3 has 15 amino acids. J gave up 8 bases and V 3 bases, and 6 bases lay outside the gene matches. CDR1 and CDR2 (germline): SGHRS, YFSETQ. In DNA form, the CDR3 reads TGCGCCAGCAGCTCTTTACAGGGGGCAGATTCACCCCTCCACTTT. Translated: CASSSLQGADSPLHF.

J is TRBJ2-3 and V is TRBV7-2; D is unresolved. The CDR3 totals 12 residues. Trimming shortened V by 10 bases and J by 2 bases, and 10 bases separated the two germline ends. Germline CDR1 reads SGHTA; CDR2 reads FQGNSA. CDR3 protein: CATEALTDTQYF. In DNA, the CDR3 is TGTGCCACAGAGGCACTCACAGATACGCAGTATTTT.

The CDR3 DNA follows: TGTGCCAGCAGTCCTAACAGGGGACCCAATCAGCCCCAGCATTTT. Translation: CASSPNRGPNQPQHF. The V and J genes are TRBV6-4 and TRBJ1-5; 7 bases are shared with TRBD1. Germline-derived CDR1 and CDR2 are MRHNA and SNTAGT. J lost 3 bases, V lost 5 bases, and 7 bases had no gene match. CDR3 size: 15 residues.

CDR3 residues: CASSADAGRDNEQFF. The CDR3 bases are TGTGCCAGCAGCGCGGACGCGGGGAGGGACAATGAGCAGTTCTTC. The rearrangement joins TRBV9 to TRBJ2-1, with 7 positions matching TRBD2. V lost 3 bases, J lost 5 bases, and 8 bases stayed unmatched. CDR1 is SGDLS, CDR2 YYNGEE, per germline. The CDR3 sequence is 15 residues long.